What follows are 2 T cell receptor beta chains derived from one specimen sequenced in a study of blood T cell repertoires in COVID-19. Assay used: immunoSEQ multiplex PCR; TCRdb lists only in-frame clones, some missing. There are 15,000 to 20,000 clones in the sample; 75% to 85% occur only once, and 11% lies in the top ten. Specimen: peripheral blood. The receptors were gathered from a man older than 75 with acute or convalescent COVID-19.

The CDR3 sequence is CASSFRGAYTGELFF. In nucleotides, the CDR3 is TGTGCCAGCAGCTTTCGGGGGGCTTACACCGGGGAGCTGTTTTTT. The chain recombines TRBV11-2 with TRBJ2-2; D might be TRBD2 (7 bases). The CDR3 covers 15 residues. Germline-derived CDR1 and CDR2 are SGHAT and FQNNGV. V was trimmed by 3 bases and J by 3 bases, leaving 11 bases between them.

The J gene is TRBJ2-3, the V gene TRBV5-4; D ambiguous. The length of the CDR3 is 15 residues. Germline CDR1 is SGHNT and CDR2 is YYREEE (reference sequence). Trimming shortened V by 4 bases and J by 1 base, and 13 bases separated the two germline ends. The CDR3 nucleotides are TGTGCCAGCAGCCCTGACCTAGAGCGCACAGATACGCAGTATTTT. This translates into CASSPDLERTDTQYF.